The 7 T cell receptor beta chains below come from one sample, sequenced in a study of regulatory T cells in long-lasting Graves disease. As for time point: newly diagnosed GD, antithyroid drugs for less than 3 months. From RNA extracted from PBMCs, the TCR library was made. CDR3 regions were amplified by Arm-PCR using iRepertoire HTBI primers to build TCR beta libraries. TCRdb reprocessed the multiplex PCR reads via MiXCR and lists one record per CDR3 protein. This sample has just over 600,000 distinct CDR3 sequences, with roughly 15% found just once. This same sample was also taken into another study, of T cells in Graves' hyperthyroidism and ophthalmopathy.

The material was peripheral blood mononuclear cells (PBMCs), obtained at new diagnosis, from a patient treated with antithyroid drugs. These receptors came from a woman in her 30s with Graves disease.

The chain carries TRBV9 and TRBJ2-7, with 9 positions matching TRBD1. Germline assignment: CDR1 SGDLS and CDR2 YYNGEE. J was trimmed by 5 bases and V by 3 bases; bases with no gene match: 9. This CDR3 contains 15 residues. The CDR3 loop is CASSEPGTGLHEQYF. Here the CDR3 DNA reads TGTGCCAGCAGCGAACCTGGGACAGGGCTCCACGAGCAGTACTTC. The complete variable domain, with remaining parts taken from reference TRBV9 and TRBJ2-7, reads DSGVTQTPKHLITATGQRVTLRCSPRSGDLSVYWYQQSLDQGLQFLIQYYNGEERAKGNILERFSAQQFPDLHSELNLSSLELGDSALYFCASSEPGTGLHEQYFGPGTRLTVT.

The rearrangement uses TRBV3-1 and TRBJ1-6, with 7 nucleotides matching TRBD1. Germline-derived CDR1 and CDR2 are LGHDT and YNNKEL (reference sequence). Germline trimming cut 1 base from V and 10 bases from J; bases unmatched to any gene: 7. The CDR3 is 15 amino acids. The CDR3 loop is CASSQVGQLGSPLHF. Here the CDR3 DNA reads TGTGCCAGCAGCCAAGTGGGACAGCTCGGATCACCCCTCCACTTT.

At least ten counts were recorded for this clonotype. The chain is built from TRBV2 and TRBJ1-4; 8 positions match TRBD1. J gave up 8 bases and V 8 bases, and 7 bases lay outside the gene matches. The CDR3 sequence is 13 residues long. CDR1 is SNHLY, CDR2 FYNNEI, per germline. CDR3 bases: TGTGCCAGCTTGGGACAGGTTGGGGAAAAACTGTTTTTT. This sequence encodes CASLGQVGEKLFF.

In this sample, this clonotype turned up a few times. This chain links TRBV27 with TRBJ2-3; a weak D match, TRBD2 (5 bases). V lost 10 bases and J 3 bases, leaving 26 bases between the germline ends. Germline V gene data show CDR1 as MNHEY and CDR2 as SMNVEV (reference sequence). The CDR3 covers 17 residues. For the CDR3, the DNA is TGTGCCACCAAGAATCGCTACGGGGAAGCTGCAACAGATACGCAGTATTTT. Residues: CATKNRYGEAATDTQYF.

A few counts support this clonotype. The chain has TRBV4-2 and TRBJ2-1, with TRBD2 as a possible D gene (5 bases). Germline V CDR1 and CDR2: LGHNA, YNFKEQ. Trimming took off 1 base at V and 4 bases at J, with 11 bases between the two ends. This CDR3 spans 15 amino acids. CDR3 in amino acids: CASSQVTDFYNEQFF. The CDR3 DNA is TGTGCCAGCAGCCAAGTAACGGACTTTTACAATGAGCAGTTCTTC.

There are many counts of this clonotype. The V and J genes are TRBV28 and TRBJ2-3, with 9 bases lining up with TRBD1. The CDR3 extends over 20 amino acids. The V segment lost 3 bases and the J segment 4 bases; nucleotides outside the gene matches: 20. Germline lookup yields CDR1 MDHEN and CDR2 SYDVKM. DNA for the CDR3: TGTGCCAGCAGTTTCCCCCTCGGGACAGGGATTGGAGGCGCGTCAGATACGCAGTATTTT. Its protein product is CASSFPLGTGIGGASDTQYF.

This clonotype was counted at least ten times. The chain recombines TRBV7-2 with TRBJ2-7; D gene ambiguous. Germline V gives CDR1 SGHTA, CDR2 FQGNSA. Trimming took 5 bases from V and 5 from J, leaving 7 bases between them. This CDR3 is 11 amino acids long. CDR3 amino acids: CASSVLNEQYF. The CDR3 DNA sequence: TGTGCCAGCAGCGTGCTGAACGAGCAGTACTTC.